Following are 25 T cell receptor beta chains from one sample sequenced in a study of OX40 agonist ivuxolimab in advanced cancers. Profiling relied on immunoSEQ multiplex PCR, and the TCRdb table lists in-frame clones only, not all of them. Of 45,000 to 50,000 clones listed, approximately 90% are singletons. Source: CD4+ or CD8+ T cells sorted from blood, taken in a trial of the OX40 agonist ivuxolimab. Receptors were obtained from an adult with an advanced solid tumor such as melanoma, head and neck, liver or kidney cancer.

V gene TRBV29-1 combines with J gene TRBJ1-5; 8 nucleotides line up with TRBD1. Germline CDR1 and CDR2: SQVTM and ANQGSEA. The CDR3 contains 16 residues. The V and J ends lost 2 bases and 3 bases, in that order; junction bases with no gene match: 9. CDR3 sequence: CSVETPGRGHNQPQHF. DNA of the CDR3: TGCAGCGTTGAAACCCCGGGCAGGGGGCACAATCAGCCCCAGCATTTT.

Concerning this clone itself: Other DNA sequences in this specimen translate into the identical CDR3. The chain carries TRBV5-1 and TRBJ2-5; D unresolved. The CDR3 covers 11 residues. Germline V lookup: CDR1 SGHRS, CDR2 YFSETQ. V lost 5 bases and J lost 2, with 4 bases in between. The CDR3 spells CASSQQETQYF. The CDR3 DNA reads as TGCGCCAGCAGTCAACAAGAGACCCAGTACTTC.

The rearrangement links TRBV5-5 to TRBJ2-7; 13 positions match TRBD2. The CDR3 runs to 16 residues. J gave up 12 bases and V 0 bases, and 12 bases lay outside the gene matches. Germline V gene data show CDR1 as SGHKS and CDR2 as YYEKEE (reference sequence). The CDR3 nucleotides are TGTGCCAGCAGCTTGGGGACTAGCGGGGGCGCCTTAGGAGTGTACTTC. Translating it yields CASSLGTSGGALGVYF.

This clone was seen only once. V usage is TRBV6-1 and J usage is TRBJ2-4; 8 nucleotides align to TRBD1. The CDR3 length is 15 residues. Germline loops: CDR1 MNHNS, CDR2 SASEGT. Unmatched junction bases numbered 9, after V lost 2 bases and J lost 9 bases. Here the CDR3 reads CASSEIGQGESIQYF. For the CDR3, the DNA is TGTGCCAGCAGTGAAATTGGACAGGGAGAGAGCATTCAGTACTTC.

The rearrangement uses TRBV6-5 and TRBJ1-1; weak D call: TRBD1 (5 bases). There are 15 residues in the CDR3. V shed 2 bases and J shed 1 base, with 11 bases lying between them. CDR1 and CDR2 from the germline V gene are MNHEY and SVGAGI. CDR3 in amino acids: CASSYEGTQNTEAFF. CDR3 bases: TGTGCCAGCAGTTACGAAGGGACCCAGAACACTGAAGCTTTCTTT.

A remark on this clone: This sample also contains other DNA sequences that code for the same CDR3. The chain's CDR3 is CASSYSRGEQYF. The CDR3 DNA sequence: TGTGCCAGCAGTTACTCAAGGGGCGAGCAGTACTTC. The V and J genes are TRBV6-5 and TRBJ2-7, with D tentatively TRBD1 (5 bases). The CDR3 runs to 12 residues. Germline V gene lookup returns CDR1 MNHEY and CDR2 SVGAGI. V was pared by 0 bases and J by 6 bases, with 6 bases between.

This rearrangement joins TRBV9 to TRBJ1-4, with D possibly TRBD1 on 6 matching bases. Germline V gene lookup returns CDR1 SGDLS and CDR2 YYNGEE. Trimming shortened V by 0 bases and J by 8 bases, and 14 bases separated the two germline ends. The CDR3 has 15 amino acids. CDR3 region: CASSVGGGLDEKLFF. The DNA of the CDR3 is TGTGCCAGCAGCGTAGGCGGGGGGCTAGACGAAAAACTGTTTTTT. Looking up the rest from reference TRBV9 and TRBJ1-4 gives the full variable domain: DSGVTQTPKHLITATGQRVTLRCSPRSGDLSVYWYQQSLDQGLQFLIQYYNGEERAKGNILERFSAQQFPDLHSELNLSSLELGDSALYFCASSVGGGLDEKLFFGSGTQLSVL.

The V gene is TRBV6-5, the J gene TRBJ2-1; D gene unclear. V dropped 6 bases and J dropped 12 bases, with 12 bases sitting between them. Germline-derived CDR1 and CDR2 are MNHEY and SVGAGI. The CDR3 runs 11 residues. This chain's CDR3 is CASRGSTWQFF. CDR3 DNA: TGTGCCAGCAGGGGATCGACATGGCAGTTCTTC.

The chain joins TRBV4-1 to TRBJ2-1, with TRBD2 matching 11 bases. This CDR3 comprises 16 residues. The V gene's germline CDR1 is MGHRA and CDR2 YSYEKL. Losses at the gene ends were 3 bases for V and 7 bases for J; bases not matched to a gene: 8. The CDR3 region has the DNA TGCGCCAGCAGCCAGTTAGCGGGGGGGCCGGGGAATGAGCAGTTCTTC. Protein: CASSQLAGGPGNEQFF.

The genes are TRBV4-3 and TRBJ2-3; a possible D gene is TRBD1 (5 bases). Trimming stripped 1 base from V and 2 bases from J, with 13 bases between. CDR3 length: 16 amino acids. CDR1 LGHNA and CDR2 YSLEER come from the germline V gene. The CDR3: CASSQGGHRPTDTQYF. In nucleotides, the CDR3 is TGCGCCAGCAGCCAAGGGGGTCACAGGCCCACAGATACGCAGTATTTT.

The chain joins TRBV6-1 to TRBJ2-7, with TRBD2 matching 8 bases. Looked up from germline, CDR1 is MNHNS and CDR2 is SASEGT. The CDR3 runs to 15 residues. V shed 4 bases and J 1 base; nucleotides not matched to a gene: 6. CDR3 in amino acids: CASSAAGEGSYEQYF. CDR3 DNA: TGTGCCAGCAGTGCAGCGGGAGAGGGGTCCTACGAGCAGTACTTC.

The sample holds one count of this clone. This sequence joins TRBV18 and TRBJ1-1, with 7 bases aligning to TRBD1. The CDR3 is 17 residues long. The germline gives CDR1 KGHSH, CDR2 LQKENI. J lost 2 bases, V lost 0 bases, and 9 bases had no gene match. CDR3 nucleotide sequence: TGTGCCAGCTCACCACCGTTCCGACAGGGCAGTAACACTGAAGCTTTCTTT. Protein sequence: CASSPPFRQGSNTEAFF.

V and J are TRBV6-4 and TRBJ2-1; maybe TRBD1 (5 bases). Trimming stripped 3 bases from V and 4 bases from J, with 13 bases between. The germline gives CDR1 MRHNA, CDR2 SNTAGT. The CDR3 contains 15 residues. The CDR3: CASSEEGQEYNEQFF. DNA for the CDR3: TGTGCCAGCAGTGAGGAAGGACAAGAGTACAATGAGCAGTTCTTC.

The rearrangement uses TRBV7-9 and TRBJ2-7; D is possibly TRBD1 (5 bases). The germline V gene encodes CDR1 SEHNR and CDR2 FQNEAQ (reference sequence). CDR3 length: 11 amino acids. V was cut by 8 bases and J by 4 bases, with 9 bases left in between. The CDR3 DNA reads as TGTGCCAGCGGACATGAGTACGAGCAGTACTTC. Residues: CASGHEYEQYF.

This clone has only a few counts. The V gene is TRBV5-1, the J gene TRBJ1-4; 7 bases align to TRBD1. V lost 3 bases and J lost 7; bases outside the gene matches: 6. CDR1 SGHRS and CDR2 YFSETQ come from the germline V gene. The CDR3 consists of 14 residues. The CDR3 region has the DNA TGCGCCAGCAGCTCACAGGGGAGCGGTGAAAAACTGTTTTTT. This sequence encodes CASSSQGSGEKLFF.

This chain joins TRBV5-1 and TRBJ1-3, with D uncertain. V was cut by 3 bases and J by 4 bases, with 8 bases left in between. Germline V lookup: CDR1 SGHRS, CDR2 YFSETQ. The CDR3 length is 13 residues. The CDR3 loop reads CASSSYGGNTIYF. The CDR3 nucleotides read TGCGCCAGCAGCTCCTATGGGGGAAACACCATATATTTT.

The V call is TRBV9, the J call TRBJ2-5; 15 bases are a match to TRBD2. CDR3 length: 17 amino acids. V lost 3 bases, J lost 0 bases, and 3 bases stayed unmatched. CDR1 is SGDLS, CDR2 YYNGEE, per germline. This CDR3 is CASSAGLAGGYQETQYF. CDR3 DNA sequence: TGTGCCAGCAGCGCAGGACTAGCGGGGGGGTACCAAGAGACCCAGTACTTC.

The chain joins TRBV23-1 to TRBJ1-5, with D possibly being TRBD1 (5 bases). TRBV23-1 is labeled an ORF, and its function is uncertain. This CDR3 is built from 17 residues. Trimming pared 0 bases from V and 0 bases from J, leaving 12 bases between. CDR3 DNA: TGCGCCAGCAGTCAATCCGGGGCAGCAGTTAGCAATCAGCCCCAGCATTTT. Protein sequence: CASSQSGAAVSNQPQHF.

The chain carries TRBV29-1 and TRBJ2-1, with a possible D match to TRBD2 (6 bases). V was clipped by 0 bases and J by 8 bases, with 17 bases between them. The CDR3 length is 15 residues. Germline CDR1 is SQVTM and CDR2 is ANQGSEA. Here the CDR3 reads CSVEEPEASVYEQFF. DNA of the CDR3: TGCAGCGTTGAAGAACCGGAGGCTAGCGTTTATGAGCAGTTCTTC.

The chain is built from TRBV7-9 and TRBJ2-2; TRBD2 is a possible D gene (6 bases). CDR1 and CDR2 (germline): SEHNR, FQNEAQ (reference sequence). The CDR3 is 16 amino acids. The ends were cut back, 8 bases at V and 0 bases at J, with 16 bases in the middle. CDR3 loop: CASYQYGGANTGELFF. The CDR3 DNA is TGTGCCAGCTACCAGTACGGGGGAGCGAACACCGGGGAGCTGTTTTTT. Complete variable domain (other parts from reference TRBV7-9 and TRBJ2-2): DTGVSQNPRHKITKRGQNVTFRCDPISEHNRLYWYRQTLGQGPEFLTYFQNEAQLEKSRLLSDRFSAERPKGSFSTLEIQRTEQGDSAMYLCASYQYGGANTGELFFGEGSRLTVL.

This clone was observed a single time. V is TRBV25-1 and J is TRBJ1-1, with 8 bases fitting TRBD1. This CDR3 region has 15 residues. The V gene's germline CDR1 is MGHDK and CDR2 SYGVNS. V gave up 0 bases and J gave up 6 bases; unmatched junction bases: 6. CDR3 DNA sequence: TGTGCCAGCAGTGAATACTCCAGGGGGCACCCTGAAGCTTTCTTT. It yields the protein CASSEYSRGHPEAFF.

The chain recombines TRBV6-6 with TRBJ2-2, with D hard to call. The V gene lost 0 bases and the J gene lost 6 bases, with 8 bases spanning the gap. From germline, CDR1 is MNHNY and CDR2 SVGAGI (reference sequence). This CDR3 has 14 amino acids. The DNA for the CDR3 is TGTGCCAGCAGTTACTCGAACGTCCCCGGGGAGCTGTTTTTT. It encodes CASSYSNVPGELFF.

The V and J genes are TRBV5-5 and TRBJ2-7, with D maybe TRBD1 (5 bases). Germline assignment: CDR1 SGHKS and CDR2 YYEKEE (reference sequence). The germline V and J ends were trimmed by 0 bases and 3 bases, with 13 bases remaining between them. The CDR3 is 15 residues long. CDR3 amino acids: CASSLAPGKDYEQYF. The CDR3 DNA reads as TGTGCCAGCAGCTTGGCTCCAGGGAAAGACTACGAGCAGTACTTC.

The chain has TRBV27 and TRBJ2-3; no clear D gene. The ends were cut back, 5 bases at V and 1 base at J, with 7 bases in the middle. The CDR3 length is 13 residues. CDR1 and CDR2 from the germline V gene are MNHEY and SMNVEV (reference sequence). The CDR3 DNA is TGTGCCAGCAGTCCCTGGGGCACAGATACGCAGTATTTT. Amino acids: CASSPWGTDTQYF.

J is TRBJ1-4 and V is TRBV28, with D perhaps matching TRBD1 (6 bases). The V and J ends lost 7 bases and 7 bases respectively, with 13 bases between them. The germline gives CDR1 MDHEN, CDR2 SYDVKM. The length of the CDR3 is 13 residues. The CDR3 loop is CASTDRGLEKLFF. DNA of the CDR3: TGTGCCAGCACCGACCGGGGGCTTGAAAAACTGTTTTTT. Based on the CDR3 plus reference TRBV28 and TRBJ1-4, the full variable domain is DVKVTQSSRYLVKRTGEKVFLECVQDMDHENMFWYRQDPGLGLRLIYFSYDVKMKEKGDIPEGYSVSREKKERFSLILESASTNQTSMYLCASTDRGLEKLFFGSGTQLSVL.